This entry describes one TCR beta chain. What it recognizes is unknown. The protocol was immunoSEQ multiplex PCR, while the TCRdb copy is restricted to in-frame clones and leaves out a portion. There are under 80,000 clones in the sample; around 84% occur only once, and about 20% lies in the top ten. Germline V lookup: CDR1 SGHRS, CDR2 YFSETQ. The CDR3 contains 14 residues. V dropped 0 bases and J dropped 4 bases, with 9 bases sitting between them. These data are taken from a study of T cell responses to AZD1222 COVID-19 vaccine. Study conclusions and caveats: Spike-specific TCR breadth and depth grew following two AZD1222 doses. It was only after the peak T cell response that any repertoires were sampled. Donors skewed white British and female; clonal diversity was possibly underestimated.

The material sequenced was peripheral blood, taken on day 0 of AZD1222 vaccination. V gene TRBV5-1 combines with J gene TRBJ2-3; D unclear. The TCR was taken from an adult in good health. The CDR3 here is CASSLDSTADTQYF. Here the CDR3 DNA reads TGCGCCAGCAGCTTGGACTCAACGGCAGATACGCAGTATTTT. Combining the CDR3 with reference TRBV5-1 and TRBJ2-3 gives the whole variable domain KAGVTQTPRYLIKTRGQQVTLSCSPISGHRSVSWYQQTPGQGLQFLFEYFSETQRNKGNFPGRFSGRQFSNSRSEMNVSTLELGDSALYLCASSLDSTADTQYFGPGTRLTVL.